This TCR beta chain comes out of a study of CD8+CD57+ T cells in acquired aplastic anemia. Points from the study as a whole: Patients and healthy controls showed no significant CD8+ Simpson's diversity difference. Common to patients and controls were twenty-nine CD8+ CDR3 sequences.

Genomic DNA provided the template from which TCR beta VDJ and CDR3 profiles were obtained. TCRdb reanalysed the reads using MiXCR and keeps one entry per CDR3 protein. The sample yields some 130,000 distinct CDR3 sequences, 48% seen once. Germline V gives CDR1 LGHNT, CDR2 FRNRAP. The CDR3 has 17 residues. The V segment lost 2 bases and the J segment 4 bases; nucleotides outside the gene matches: 7. This clonotype appeared many times. Its cognate antigen is unknown. The chain couples TRBV12-5 to TRBJ2-3; 12 positions match TRBD2. The source is a human donor in good health, serving as a control. Sequenced sample: sorted CD4+, CD8+, or CD8+CD57+ T cells (not recorded which) from PBMCs. The CDR3 spells CASGLSIASGGADTQYF. CDR3 sequence (DNA): TGTGCTAGTGGTTTGTCGATCGCTAGCGGGGGGGCAGATACGCAGTATTTT.